This is a list of T cell receptor beta chains from one sample in a study of CD8+ T cells in alopecia areata. Sequenced by immunoSEQ multiplex PCR; TCRdb stores in-frame clones only, minus some. The sample carries over 100,000 clones, around three fifths recorded once. Material: CD8+ T cells sorted from blood, obtained at week 24, from a patient treated with tofacitinib. The receptor source for this set is a human donor with alopecia areata. Each CDR3 is given with its conserved first and last residue. D genes are given only for firm matches. Rows give clone size only sometimes, using once, few, many, or a class for an expanded clone.

V: TRBV9; D: TRBD2; J: TRBJ2-1; size: .; DNA: TGTGCCAGCAGCGTACCATCGGGGGGTCCCAGCCCCAATGAGCAGTTCTTC; CDR3: CASSVPSGGPSPNEQFF
V: TRBV19; D: .; J: TRBJ1-2; size: .; DNA: TGTGCCAGTAGTATAGGGGCCGGCTCGGATGGCTACACCTTC; CDR3: CASSIGAGSDGYTF
V: TRBV5-1; D: TRBD1; J: TRBJ2-5; size: .; DNA: TGCGCCAGCAGCTTGTACAGGGGGAAGGAAGAGACCCAGTACTTC; CDR3: CASSLYRGKEETQYF
V: TRBV27; D: .; J: TRBJ1-5; size: .; DNA: TGTGCCAGCAGCTCATTAGGGACCCGACACTCCCATCAGCCCCAGCATTTT; CDR3: CASSSLGTRHSHQPQHF
V: TRBV6-5; D: TRBD2; J: TRBJ2-5; size: .; DNA: TGTGCCAGCAGTTTCTGGGTAGCGGGGGGACAAGAGACCCAGTACTTC; CDR3: CASSFWVAGGQETQYF
V: TRBV2; D: TRBD1; J: TRBJ2-7; size: .; DNA: TGTGCCAGCAGCGACTCCCCGGGACAGGGGGCCCTTTACGAGCAGTACTTC; CDR3: CASSDSPGQGALYEQYF
V: TRBV7-9; D: TRBD1; J: TRBJ1-2; size: .; DNA: TGTGCCAGCAGCTTCGGGACAGGGGATGGCTACGGCTACACCTTC; CDR3: CASSFGTGDGYGYTF
V: TRBV4-3; D: .; J: TRBJ1-5; size: .; DNA: TGCGCCAGCAGCCAAGATATGTCAGATAATCAGCCCCAGCATTTT; CDR3: CASSQDMSDNQPQHF
V: TRBV7-2; D: .; J: TRBJ2-3; size: .; DNA: TGTGCCAGCAGCTTAGGACAGGGACTTCTTCCGTCAGATACGCAGTATTTT; CDR3: CASSLGQGLLPSDTQYF
V: TRBV7-9; D: TRBD2; J: TRBJ2-2; size: .; DNA: TGTGCCAGCAGCAACGGACTAGCGGGGGTTACCGGGGAGCTGTTTTTT; CDR3: CASSNGLAGVTGELFF
V: TRBV4-3; D: .; J: TRBJ1-1; size: few; DNA: TGCGCCAGCAGCCAAGTAATAGGACAGTGGAACACTGAAGCTTTCTTT; CDR3: CASSQVIGQWNTEAFF
V: TRBV11-2; D: .; J: TRBJ1-1; size: few; DNA: TGTGCCAGCAGCTACTACAAGAACACTGAAGCTTTCTTT; CDR3: CASSYYKNTEAFF
V: TRBV27; D: .; J: TRBJ2-7; size: .; DNA: TGTGCCAGCAGTTTAGGTCCAGGGCCCTACGAGCAGTACTTC; CDR3: CASSLGPGPYEQYF
V: TRBV7-6; D: .; J: TRBJ1-6; size: .; DNA: TGTGCCAGCAGCTCAGGGTTGGTTGGTTCACCCCTCCACTTT; CDR3: CASSSGLVGSPLHF
V: TRBV7-9; D: .; J: TRBJ2-3; size: .; DNA: TGTGCCAGCAGCTTAGGTATCAGCCTAAGCACAGATACGCAGTATTTT; CDR3: CASSLGISLSTDTQYF
V: TRBV5-1; D: .; J: TRBJ1-2; size: .; DNA: TGCGCCAGCAGCGCGGACAGCTATGGCTACACCTTC; CDR3: CASSADSYGYTF
V: TRBV27; D: .; J: TRBJ1-6; size: .; DNA: TGTGCCAGCAGTTGGGGGGGTTCGCGTTCACCCCTCCACTTT; CDR3: CASSWGGSRSPLHF
V: TRBV27; D: .; J: TRBJ1-1; size: .; DNA: TGTGCCAGCAGTTACCGGGGATTCACTGAAGCTTTCTTT; CDR3: CASSYRGFTEAFF
V: TRBV29-1; D: TRBD1; J: TRBJ2-1; size: .; DNA: TGCAGCGTTGTCTGGACAGGGAACAATGAGCAGTTCTTC; CDR3: CSVVWTGNNEQFF
V: TRBV4-1; D: TRBD1; J: TRBJ1-5; size: .; DNA: TGCGCCAGCAGCCAAATTTCAGGGGGCTTAGGTCAGCCCCAGCATTTT; CDR3: CASSQISGGLGQPQHF
V: TRBV11-1; D: .; J: TRBJ1-1; size: many; DNA: TGTGCCAGCAGCTTTCGGGGGGTTCTCACTGAAGCTTTCTTT; CDR3: CASSFRGVLTEAFF
V: TRBV30; D: .; J: TRBJ2-7; size: few; DNA: TGTGCCTGGAGTGTCAGACCGAACTACTACGAGCAGTACTTC; CDR3: CAWSVRPNYYEQYF
V: TRBV5-6; D: TRBD1; J: TRBJ1-2; size: .; DNA: TGTGCCAGCAGCCCCACAGGGGAGGCTAACTATGGCTACACCTTC; CDR3: CASSPTGEANYGYTF
V: TRBV4-2; D: .; J: TRBJ1-1; size: .; DNA: TGTGCCAGCAGCCAAGCAGTGGGAATTGACGCTTTCTTT; CDR3: CASSQAVGIDAFF
V: TRBV5-4; D: .; J: TRBJ2-3; size: .; DNA: TGTGCCAGCAGACCCCGGGACCCCACTAGCACAGATACGCAGTATTTT; CDR3: CASRPRDPTSTDTQYF
V: TRBV10-3; D: TRBD1; J: TRBJ2-5; size: few; DNA: TGTGCCATCACCCCACAGGGGCAAGAGACCCAGTACTTC; CDR3: CAITPQGQETQYF